The 23 T cell receptor beta chains in this list originate from one sample, sequenced in a study of radiotherapy plus CTLA-4 blockade in lung cancer. The method was immunoSEQ multiplex PCR; TCRdb's version includes in-frame clones alone and lacks a portion of them. Of approximately 94,000 clones listed, 80% to 85% are singletons. The sample in question was peripheral blood, obtained from a patient treated with radiotherapy plus ipilimumab. The receptors here all came from a human donor with non-small cell lung cancer that progressed on radiotherapy plus ipilimumab.

The J gene is TRBJ2-5, the V gene TRBV5-1, with D unresolved. Germline assignment: CDR1 SGHRS and CDR2 YFSETQ. The CDR3 runs 11 residues. Trimming removed 1 base at V and 5 bases at J, with 3 bases between. CDR3 sequence (DNA): TGCGCCAGCAGCTTGATGGAGACCCAGTACTTC. Protein product: CASSLMETQYF.

The chain joins TRBV6-4 to TRBJ2-3; unclear D gene. The germline gives CDR1 MRHNA, CDR2 SNTAGT. The germline V and J ends were trimmed by 5 bases and 5 bases, with 11 bases remaining between them. CDR3 length: 13 residues. CDR3 amino acids: CASSFFDLDTQYF. The CDR3 DNA is TGTGCCAGCAGTTTCTTTGACTTAGATACGCAGTATTTT.

This chain joins TRBV9 and TRBJ2-7; 9 bases match TRBD2. The CDR3 length is 13 residues. The V and J ends lost 1 base and 6 bases, in that order; junction bases with no gene match: 2. The germline CDR1 and CDR2 sequences are SGDLS and YYNGEE. DNA of the CDR3: TGTGCCAGCAGCGTAATTAGCGGGAGCGAGCAGTACTTC. Translated, it gives CASSVISGSEQYF.

This chain connects TRBV4-2 to TRBJ2-1; 11 bases are a match to TRBD2. The CDR3 runs 16 residues. The germline CDR1 and CDR2 sequences are LGHNA and YNFKEQ. After removal of 3 bases from V and 7 bases from J, the junction contained 8 bases not matched to a gene. The CDR3 loop reads CASSQLTSGKPNEQFF. DNA for the CDR3: TGTGCCAGCAGCCAGTTGACTAGCGGGAAGCCAAATGAGCAGTTCTTC.

V gene TRBV6-1 combines with J gene TRBJ1-1; D not resolved. CDR3 length: 13 residues. V shed 7 bases and J shed 1 base, with 10 bases lying between them. Germline V lookup: CDR1 MNHNS, CDR2 SASEGT. The CDR3 nucleotides read TGTGCCAGCACCTTGGACGGGAACACTGAAGCTTTCTTT. Translating it yields CASTLDGNTEAFF.

This chain joins TRBV6-5 and TRBJ1-1; D unclear. The CDR3 is made up of 12 amino acids. Trimming cost V 5 bases and J 1 base, with 5 bases left between them. From germline, CDR1 is MNHEY and CDR2 SVGAGI. CDR3 loop: CASSRQNTEAFF. For the CDR3, the DNA is TGTGCCAGCAGTCGACAGAACACTGAAGCTTTCTTT.

The chain carries TRBV7-9 and TRBJ1-4, with TRBD1 as a possible D gene (5 bases). The V and J ends lost 3 bases and 1 base respectively, with 12 bases between them. Germline CDR1 reads SEHNR; CDR2 reads FQNEAQ (reference sequence). This CDR3 is built from 16 residues. CDR3 coding DNA: TGTGCCAGCAGCTTCCCGGGACGGCTAACTAATGAAAAACTGTTTTTT. Translated: CASSFPGRLTNEKLFF. The variable domain in full, completed from reference TRBV7-9 and TRBJ1-4, reads DTGVSQNPRHKITKRGQNVTFRCDPISEHNRLYWYRQTLGQGPEFLTYFQNEAQLEKSRLLSDRFSAERPKGSFSTLEIQRTEQGDSAMYLCASSFPGRLTNEKLFFGSGTQLSVL.

This clone appeared many times. The V and J genes are TRBV16 and TRBJ2-7; 8 nucleotides match TRBD2. V was pared by 0 bases and J by 9 bases, with 10 bases of the junction left unmatched. The CDR3 sequence is 15 residues long. Germline CDR1 and CDR2: KGHSY and FQNENV. Here the CDR3 DNA reads TGTGCCAGCAGCCAATCTGAAGCGGGAGTGGTGGGGCAGTACGTC. The encoded protein is CASSQSEAGVVGQYV.

The chain links TRBV5-5 to TRBJ2-2; either TRBD1 or TRBD2 may fit D (5 bases each). The CDR3 runs to 18 residues. Between the trimmed V and J ends, which lost 3 bases and 1 base, there was a span of 19 bases. Germline CDR1 is SGHKS and CDR2 is YYEKEE (reference sequence). The DNA of the CDR3 is TGTGCCAGCAGCTGGGCCCGAGCAGGGACGCTGAACACCGGGGAGCTGTTTTTT. This gives the protein CASSWARAGTLNTGELFF.

This clone has only one observation. The chain combines TRBV2 with TRBJ1-2; D not resolved. The V end lost 5 bases, the J end lost 6 bases, and 19 bases lay between the germline ends. The CDR3 has 15 amino acids. Germline CDR1 reads SNHLY; CDR2 reads FYNNEI. The CDR3 spells CASSPSEGFFHGYTF. CDR3 nucleotide sequence: TGTGCCAGCAGTCCGTCAGAAGGGTTCTTCCATGGCTACACCTTC.

The CDR3 loop is CASSLDSNTEAFF. CDR3 coding DNA: TGTGCCAGCAGCCTCGACAGTAACACTGAAGCTTTCTTT. The chain couples TRBV5-4 to TRBJ1-1; D might be TRBD1 (5 bases). Trimming took off 4 bases at V and 2 bases at J, with 9 bases between the two ends. CDR1 is SGHNT and CDR2 is YYREEE in the germline V gene (reference sequence). The CDR3 contains 13 residues.

The chain combines TRBV9 with TRBJ1-1; D ambiguous. V lost 2 bases to trimming and J lost 3 bases, with 11 bases between them. In germline, CDR1 is SGDLS, CDR2 YYNGEE. The CDR3 has 14 amino acids. The CDR3 here is CASSVSERYTEAFF. The CDR3 DNA sequence: TGTGCCAGCAGCGTGTCAGAACGGTACACTGAAGCTTTCTTT.

This chain uses TRBV6-4 with TRBJ2-5, with 11 bases matching TRBD2. V shed 3 bases and J 4 bases; nucleotides not matched to a gene: 7. The CDR3 contains 16 residues. The V gene's germline CDR1 is MRHNA and CDR2 SNTAGT. CDR3 amino acids: CASSEQTSGGAETQYF. The CDR3 coding sequence is TGTGCCAGCAGTGAGCAAACTAGCGGGGGCGCAGAGACCCAGTACTTC.

The gene calls are TRBV28 and TRBJ2-3; weak D call: TRBD2 (6 bases). Germline loops: CDR1 MDHEN, CDR2 SYDVKM. With 5 bases removed from V and 5 bases from J, the gap between germline ends came to 14 bases. There are 14 residues in the CDR3. CDR3 in amino acids: CASSTAGTGDTQYF. The CDR3 nucleotides are TGTGCCAGCAGTACCGCGGGAACGGGAGATACGCAGTATTTT.

This chain joins TRBV30 and TRBJ2-1; D is perhaps TRBD2 (6 bases). The CDR3 consists of 12 residues. Germline lookup yields CDR1 GTSNPN and CDR2 SVGIG (reference sequence). The CDR3 reads CAAGSSYNEQFF. The CDR3 DNA reads as TGTGCGGCGGGGAGCTCCTACAATGAGCAGTTCTTC.

A note on this clone: At one boundary the junction diverges from the germline segment, which might be a read error. Other nucleotide sequences in the sample specify the same CDR3. The chain is built from TRBV6-5 and TRBJ2-3; D is perhaps TRBD2 (6 bases). CDR3 length: 13 residues. CDR1 MNHEY and CDR2 SVGAGI come from the germline V gene. Here the CDR3 reads CASRRDDTDTQYF. CDR3 DNA: TGTGCCAGCAGGCGGGACGACACAGATACGCAGTACTTT.

The genes are TRBV10-3 and TRBJ2-7; D is ambiguous. This CDR3 is 13 amino acids long. Per the germline V gene, CDR1 is ENHRY and CDR2 is SYGVKD. V was shortened by 4 bases and J by 0 bases, with 7 bases between the two germline ends. The CDR3 sequence: CAISGRDSYEQYF. CDR3 in DNA: TGTGCCATCAGTGGGCGTGACTCCTACGAGCAGTACTTC.

This clone was recorded a few times. V usage is TRBV29-1 and J usage is TRBJ2-2, with a possible D match to TRBD1 (5 bases). V lost 8 bases to trimming and J lost 3 bases, with 13 bases between them. The germline gives CDR1 SQVTM, CDR2 ANQGSEA. The CDR3 length is 13 residues. The CDR3 DNA follows: TGCAGCTGTGCAGGGTCGTACACCGGGGAGCTGTTTTTT. Protein product: CSCAGSYTGELFF.

V gene TRBV15 combines with J gene TRBJ1-1; a possible D gene is TRBD1 (5 bases). Germline V lookup: CDR1 LNHNV, CDR2 YYDKDF (reference sequence). The ends were cut back, 0 bases at V and 8 bases at J, with 13 bases in the middle. The CDR3 loop spans 14 amino acids. Written as DNA, the CDR3 is TGTGCCACCAGCAGAGATAGGGGAGACCCAGAAGCTTTCTTT. Translating it yields CATSRDRGDPEAFF.

The rearrangement joins TRBV15 to TRBJ2-7, with D perhaps TRBD1 or TRBD2 (5 bases each). The germline V and J ends were trimmed by 1 base and 5 bases, with 12 bases remaining between them. The CDR3 consists of 14 residues. Germline V gene lookup returns CDR1 LNHNV and CDR2 YYDKDF (reference sequence). CDR3 sequence (DNA): TGTGCCACCAGCAGAGCTCCAGGGACCCACGAGCAGTACGTC. Translating gives CATSRAPGTHEQYV.

This clone was observed a handful of times. The V call is TRBV5-6, the J call TRBJ1-3, with 7 bases aligning to TRBD1. This CDR3 is 16 amino acids long. CDR1 and CDR2 (germline): SGHDT, YYEEEE. With V trimmed by 1 base and J by 2 bases, 6 bases remained unmatched. CDR3 nucleotides: TGTGCCAGCAGCTTGAGGTACAGGGGAACTGGAAACACCATATATTTT. Its translation is CASSLRYRGTGNTIYF.

The chain combines TRBV7-9 with TRBJ2-7; D remains unclear. V gave up 5 bases and J gave up 0 bases, with 11 bases separating them. Per germline, CDR1 SEHNR and CDR2 FQNEAQ (reference sequence). The CDR3 covers 14 residues. CDR3 region: CASSRQEDSYEQYF. CDR3 nucleotides: TGTGCCAGCAGCCGCCAGGAAGACTCCTACGAGCAGTACTTC.

V and J are TRBV18 and TRBJ2-2; 7 nucleotides align to TRBD1. Per germline, CDR1 KGHSH and CDR2 LQKENI. Germline trimming cut 5 bases from V and 3 bases from J; bases unmatched to any gene: 3. The CDR3 totals 14 residues. This CDR3 is CASSDREYTGELFF. The CDR3 nucleotides are TGTGCCAGCTCAGACAGGGAGTACACCGGGGAGCTGTTTTTT. Full variable domain (outside the CDR3, taken from reference TRBV18 and TRBJ2-2): NAGVMQNPRHLVRRRGQEARLRCSPMKGHSHVYWYRQLPEEGLKFMVYLQKENIIDESGMPKERFSAEFPKEGPSILRIQQVVRGDSAAYFCASSDREYTGELFFGEGSRLTVL.